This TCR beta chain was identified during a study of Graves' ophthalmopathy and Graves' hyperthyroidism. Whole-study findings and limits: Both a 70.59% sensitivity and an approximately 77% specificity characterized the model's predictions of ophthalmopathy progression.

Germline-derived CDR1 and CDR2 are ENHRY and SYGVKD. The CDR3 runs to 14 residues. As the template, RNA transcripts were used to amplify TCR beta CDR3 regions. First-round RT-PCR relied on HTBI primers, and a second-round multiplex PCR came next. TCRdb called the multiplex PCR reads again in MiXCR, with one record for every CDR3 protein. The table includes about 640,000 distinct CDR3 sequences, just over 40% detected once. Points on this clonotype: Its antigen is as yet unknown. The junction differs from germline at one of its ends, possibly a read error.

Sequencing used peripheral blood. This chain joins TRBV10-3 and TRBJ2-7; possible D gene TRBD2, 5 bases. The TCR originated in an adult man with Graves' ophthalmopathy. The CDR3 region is CASSYSGGLGEQYF. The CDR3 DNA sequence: TGTGCCAGCAGTTACTCGGGCGGGCTCGGCGAGCAGTACTTC.